Listed here are 2 T cell receptor beta chains from one sample, sequenced in a study of blood T cell repertoires in COVID-19. The assay was immunoSEQ multiplex PCR, and TCRdb's table has in-frame clones only and misses some. The table lists a few hundred thousand clones, about nine tenths of them singletons. Source material: peripheral blood. All receptors come from a person aged 18 to 30 with COVID-19, enrolled during active disease.

This clone was seen a single time. The V and J genes are TRBV3-1 (or the pseudogene TRBV3-2) and TRBJ1-5; D might be TRBD1 (5 bases). The germline gives CDR1 LGHDT, CDR2 YNNKEL (reference sequence). The CDR3 loop spans 13 amino acids. The V end was cut by 1 base, the J end by 6 bases, with 7 bases between. The chain's CDR3 is CASSQATGQPQHF. As DNA, the CDR3 is TGTGCCAGCAGCCAAGCTACAGGTCAGCCCCAGCATTTT.

The V and J genes are TRBV19 and TRBJ2-1; the match to TRBD2 covers 14 bases. V lost 4 bases, J lost 0 bases, and 2 bases stayed unmatched. The germline CDR1 and CDR2 sequences are LNHDA and SQIVND (reference sequence). The length of the CDR3 is 17 residues. DNA of the CDR3: TGTGCCAGTAGTACCGGGACTAGCGGGAGCTCCTACAATGAGCAGTTCTTC. It is translated as CASSTGTSGSSYNEQFF.